The sequence of this T cell receptor beta chain was determined in a study of naive and memory T cell subsets. Study-wide points: Especially in CD8 cells, naive repertoires contained a few larger clonotypes, possibly CD45RA-re-expressing memory cells.

Two oligonucleotides, mixed equimolar, formed the beta constant-region primer covering TRBC1 and TRBC2. The ligated cDNA underwent four PCR rounds using SP2 and nested alpha and beta constant-region primers. TCRdb used MiXCR to reprocess the UMI-ligation and nested PCR reads, holding one entry per CDR3 protein. The sample contains roughly 150,000 distinct CDR3 sequences, 15% to 25% of which appear only once. This clonotype was counted only a few times. Its target is not known. Germline CDR1 is SGHAT and CDR2 is FQNNGV. CDR3 length: 17 residues. The V and J ends lost 2 bases and 0 bases, in that order; junction bases with no gene match: 3.

The origin of this receptor is a human donor in good health. This chain links TRBV11-2 with TRBJ2-5; 13 bases are shared with TRBD2. The sample comprised naive CD8+ T cells from blood. The CDR3 loop is CASSLYGTSGDQETQYF. The CDR3 coding sequence is TGTGCCAGCAGCTTATACGGGACTAGCGGGGACCAAGAGACCCAGTACTTC.